Given below is one TCR beta chain in context. Its antigen is as yet unknown. The PCR was carried out with 60 Vbeta primers and 13 Jbeta primers. The assay was immunoSEQ multiplex PCR, and TCRdb's table has in-frame clones only and misses some. The sample holds 140,000 to 150,000 clones, about 77% seen once. This specimen comes from a study of cytomegalovirus exposure and HLA in healthy donors. Study-level results: Analyzed later, association rates of TCRs varied across HLA loci, with DRB1 most and HLA-C fewest.

This CDR3 has 12 residues. V was shortened by 5 bases and J by 5 bases, with 9 bases between the two germline ends. Germline V gives CDR1 SGHVS, CDR2 FNYEAQ. The TCR comes from a male donor in good health and CMV-seronegative. The sequenced material came from PBMCs. This chain connects TRBV7-6 to TRBJ2-5; weak D call: TRBD1 (6 bases). The CDR3 coding sequence is TGTGCCAGCAGCCCCACAGGGGAGACCCAGTACTTC. This sequence encodes CASSPTGETQYF.